These 28 T cell receptor beta chains came from one sample sequenced in a study of blood T cells in healthy people across ages. A second about 7 to 11 cycle PCR used barcoded and J-beta primers. TCRdb re-analysed the 5' RACE reads in MiXCR, keeping a single row per CDR3 protein. This table has approximately 730,000 distinct CDR3 sequences, less than 70% appearing once. Sequenced input: blood. All receptors derive from a man older than 75 in good health.

V is TRBV2 and J is TRBJ2-1; D might be TRBD2 (7 bases). This CDR3 has 15 amino acids. Germline CDR1 is SNHLY and CDR2 is FYNNEI. V was clipped by 4 bases and J by 5 bases, with 15 bases between them. The CDR3 coding sequence is TGTGCCAGCAGTGTGGGGGACGGGGGGCACAATGAGCAGTTCTTC. Translating it yields CASSVGDGGHNEQFF.

The chain has TRBV5-6 and TRBJ2-2; 7 bases fit TRBD2. This CDR3 comprises 17 residues. V lost 3 bases, J lost 4 bases, and 12 bases stayed unmatched. CDR1 SGHDT and CDR2 YYEEEE come from the germline V gene. The CDR3 region has the DNA TGTGCCAGCAGCTCCTCGACTAGCAGGAGTGGCACCGGGGAGCTGTTTTTT. Translating gives CASSSSTSRSGTGELFF.

CDR3 sequence reads: CASSTGQGEVAYEQYF. CDR3 DNA: TGTGCCAGCAGTACGGGACAGGGGGAGGTAGCCTACGAGCAGTACTTC. V gene TRBV12-3 or TRBV12-4 combines with J gene TRBJ2-7; 11 nucleotides match TRBD1. The CDR3 is made up of 16 amino acids. V dropped 5 bases and J dropped 2; count of bases not matched to a gene: 8.

The rearrangement uses TRBV21-1 and TRBJ2-5; TRBD2 reflects the table's D call only, with no check against the DNA. TRBV21-1 represents a pseudogene. This CDR3 region has 15 residues. The CDR3 DNA sequence: TGTGCCAGCAGCCCCCCGGGACTGTTCCGTCCGGGGGGGTACTTC. It translates to CASSPPGLFRPGGYF.

The chain recombines TRBV29-1 with TRBJ1-2, with a weak D call TRBD1 (6 bases). Germline lookup yields CDR1 SQVTM and CDR2 ANQGSEA. The CDR3 has 13 amino acids. Between the trimmed V and J ends, which lost 2 bases and 4 bases, there was a span of 11 bases. CDR3 sequence: CSVELTGSYGYTF. In nucleotides, the CDR3 is TGCAGCGTTGAACTCACAGGGAGCTATGGCTACACCTTC.

This clonotype was detected a few times. The chain carries TRBV18 and TRBJ2-6; D is unresolved. V lost 3 bases and J 2 bases, leaving 8 bases between the germline ends. This CDR3 has 15 amino acids. CDR1 is KGHSH, CDR2 LQKENI, per germline. The CDR3 region has the DNA TGTGCCAGCTCACCTGGGGTGGCTGGGGCCAACGTCCTGACTTTC. It encodes CASSPGVAGANVLTF.

About this clonotype: One end of the junction fails to match germline, which may point to a read error. This chain joins TRBV24-1 and TRBJ2-1; D possibly corresponds to TRBD2 (6 bases). This CDR3 is 14 amino acids long. Germline V gene lookup returns CDR1 KGHDR and CDR2 SFDVKD. CDR3 bases: TGTGCCACCAGGGATTGGGCTAGCGCAAATGAGCAGTTCTTC. Its translation is CATRDWASANEQFF.

This clonotype was seen only once. The chain employs TRBV29-1 and TRBJ2-7; a weak D match, TRBD2 (6 bases). The CDR3 spans 12 residues. Germline V CDR1 and CDR2: SQVTM, ANQGSEA. V gave up 7 bases and J gave up 2 bases, with 12 bases separating them. This CDR3 reads CSGGETTYEQYF. In DNA form, the CDR3 reads TGCAGCGGGGGGGAAACTACCTACGAGCAGTACTTC.

This CDR3 is CASSNLPGPETYEQYF. CDR3 coding DNA: TGTGCCAGCAGTAATCTTCCGGGACCGGAGACCTACGAGCAGTACTTC. The chain couples TRBV27 to TRBJ2-7; D may correspond to TRBD1 or TRBD2 (5 bases each). V was trimmed by 5 bases and J by 2 bases, leaving 19 bases between them. Germline-derived CDR1 and CDR2 are MNHEY and SMNVEV (reference sequence). This CDR3 spans 16 amino acids.

This clonotype was counted a few times. The rearrangement links TRBV12-3 or TRBV12-4 to TRBJ2-6; D gene uncertain. Trimming stripped 1 base from V and 0 bases from J, with 7 bases between. The CDR3 contains 16 residues. DNA for the CDR3: TGTGCCAGCAGTTTAGTTGGTGTCTCTGGGGCCAACGTCCTGACTTTC. Translated, it gives CASSLVGVSGANVLTF.

The chain carries TRBV15 and TRBJ2-1; D unresolved. The V and J ends lost 5 bases and 2 bases respectively, with 13 bases between them. This CDR3 is 15 amino acids long. Germline assignment: CDR1 LNHNV and CDR2 YYDKDF (reference sequence). This CDR3 reads CATSGIARAYNEQFF. For the CDR3, the DNA is TGTGCCACCAGCGGAATTGCCAGAGCCTACAATGAGCAGTTCTTC.

The V call is TRBV12-3 or TRBV12-4, the J call TRBJ2-7, with TRBD2 matching over 8 bases. Trimming removed 5 bases from V and 2 bases from J; junction bases left unmatched: 5. The CDR3 totals 14 residues. The CDR3 DNA follows: TGTGCCAGCAGTCCAGGGACTAGAGCCTACGAGCAGTACTTC. Translating it yields CASSPGTRAYEQYF.

This clonotype was seen only a few times. V and J are TRBV11-3 and TRBJ2-5, with 12 nucleotides matching TRBD2. This CDR3 is built from 17 residues. Germline loops: CDR1 SGHNT, CDR2 YENEEA. The V and J ends lost 5 bases and 5 bases, in that order; junction bases with no gene match: 12. The CDR3 spells CASSLRRLAGVPETQYF. The CDR3 DNA is TGTGCCAGCAGCCTGAGGCGACTAGCGGGAGTGCCTGAGACCCAGTACTTC.

The chain joins TRBV6-5 to TRBJ2-3; D is perhaps TRBD1 (6 bases). This CDR3 contains 15 residues. V was pared by 6 bases and J by 0 bases, with 13 bases between. Germline CDR1 reads MNHEY; CDR2 reads SVGAGI. The CDR3 nucleotides read TGTGCCAGCAGGCCGCAGGGGAAGAGCACAGATACGCAGTATTTT. Protein product: CASRPQGKSTDTQYF.

This clonotype turned up a few times. The chain recombines TRBV20-1 with TRBJ2-1; 7 bases map to TRBD2. This CDR3 is built from 13 residues. Trimming cost V 2 bases and J 14 bases; bases outside gene matches: 12. Germline V lookup: CDR1 DFQATT, CDR2 SNEGSKA (reference sequence). This chain's CDR3 is CSARRPGAREEFF. The CDR3 nucleotides read TGCAGTGCTAGACGCCCAGGAGCTCGGGAGGAGTTCTTC.

The chain couples TRBV24-1 to TRBJ1-5; 8 nucleotides line up with TRBD1. CDR3 length equals 17 residues. The V and J ends lost 4 bases and 1 base, in that order; junction bases with no gene match: 8. Per the germline V gene, CDR1 is KGHDR and CDR2 is SFDVKD. CDR3 DNA sequence: TGTGCCACCAGTGACCCCAGGGGGCCTCCGAGCAATCAGCCCCAGCATTTT. Amino acids: CATSDPRGPPSNQPQHF.

The genes are TRBV11-2 and TRBJ2-1; 7 nucleotides agree with TRBD2. The germline CDR1 and CDR2 sequences are SGHAT and FQNNGV. The CDR3 contains 17 residues. The V segment lost 5 bases and the J segment 0 bases; nucleotides outside the gene matches: 10. CDR3 sequence: CASSPPLGGSSYNEQFF. In nucleotides, the CDR3 is TGTGCCAGCAGCCCACCGCTGGGCGGGAGCTCCTACAATGAGCAGTTCTTC.

This clonotype occurred a few times. V usage is TRBV10-3 and J usage is TRBJ1-2, with TRBD1 matching over 8 bases. The V gene end was trimmed by 0 bases and the J gene end by 3 bases; junction bases not matched to a gene: 9. This CDR3 is 17 amino acids long. From germline, CDR1 is ENHRY and CDR2 SYGVKD. The CDR3 reads CAISESTVAGGYYGYTF. The DNA of the CDR3 is TGTGCCATCAGTGAGTCGACGGTCGCAGGGGGCTACTATGGCTACACCTTC.

V is TRBV7-2 and J is TRBJ2-1; the match to TRBD2 covers 9 bases. With the DNA end fitting TRBJ2-7 better, the J assignment may be wrong. Germline values: CDR1 SGHTA, CDR2 FQGNSA. This CDR3 has 16 amino acids. The CDR3 bases are TGTGCCAGCAGCCCCGCTAGCGGGGCCTCCTACAATGAGCAGTACTTC. It encodes CASSPASGASYNEQYF.

The chain has TRBV7-2 and TRBJ2-5; D might be TRBD2 (6 bases). Germline V lookup: CDR1 SGHTA, CDR2 FQGNSA. Deletions cut 2 bases from V and 4 bases from J, with 17 bases between. This CDR3 is built from 16 residues. The CDR3 region is CASSLRTGKAGETQYF. CDR3 coding DNA: TGTGCCAGCAGCTTAAGGACGGGAAAAGCGGGAGAGACCCAGTACTTC.

Regarding this clonotype: One end of the junction varies from germline; a read error may be responsible. This chain connects TRBV20-1 to TRBJ1-3; D is unresolved. The V gene's germline CDR1 is DFQATT and CDR2 SNEGSKA (reference sequence). The CDR3 totals 14 residues. Written as DNA, the CDR3 is TGCAGTGTTAGAGCAAAGTTGTCTGGAAACACCATATATTTT. Its protein is CSVRAKLSGNTIYF.

This clonotype occurred a few times. The chain employs TRBV5-1 and TRBJ2-1; 10 bases map to TRBD2. Germline V CDR1 and CDR2: SGHRS, YFSETQ. The CDR3 runs 18 residues. V dropped 3 bases and J dropped 0; count of bases not matched to a gene: 9. CDR3 sequence reads: CASSSFGLAESSYNEQFF. CDR3 DNA: TGCGCCAGCAGCTCCTTCGGACTAGCGGAGAGCTCCTACAATGAGCAGTTCTTC.

The chain uses TRBV11-1 and TRBJ2-3; 11 nucleotides line up with TRBD2. The germline CDR1 and CDR2 sequences are SGHAT and FQDESV (reference sequence). The CDR3 contains 17 residues. J lost 1 base, V lost 1 base, and 4 bases had no gene match. The CDR3 bases are TGTGCCAGCAGCTTAGGGACTAGCGGGCCGGGCACAGATACGCAGTATTTT. This sequence encodes CASSLGTSGPGTDTQYF. Combining the CDR3 with reference TRBV11-1 and TRBJ2-3 gives the whole variable domain EAEVAQSPRYKITEKSQAVAFWCDPISGHATLYWYRQILGQGPELLVQFQDESVVDDSQLPKDRFSAERLKGVDSTLKIQPAELGDSAMYLCASSLGTSGPGTDTQYFGPGTRLTVL.

This clonotype was recorded many times. The rearrangement uses TRBV27 and TRBJ2-3, with TRBD2 matching over 11 bases. Germline V gene sequence: CDR1 MNHEY, CDR2 SMNVEV (reference sequence). The length of the CDR3 is 15 residues. Germline trimming cut 5 bases from V and 4 bases from J; bases unmatched to any gene: 5. CDR3 coding DNA: TGTGCCAGCAGTCCCCTAGCGGGAGGCGCAGATACGCAGTATTTT. Translated, it gives CASSPLAGGADTQYF.

V usage is TRBV18 and J usage is TRBJ1-2; possible D gene TRBD1, 6 bases. Germline CDR1 is KGHSH and CDR2 is LQKENI. CDR3 size: 15 residues. V dropped 3 bases and J dropped 2 bases, with 13 bases sitting between them. CDR3 protein: CASSPNPDSNYGYTF. The CDR3 DNA follows: TGTGCCAGCTCACCCAACCCGGACAGCAACTATGGCTACACCTTC.

The chain uses TRBV12-3 or TRBV12-4 and TRBJ2-2; D gene ambiguous. The CDR3 is 14 amino acids. The V end was cut by 3 bases, the J end by 6 bases, with 11 bases between. Here the CDR3 DNA reads TGTGCCAGCAGTTTCGGCGCTCGGGCCGGGGAGCTGTTTTTT. The encoded protein is CASSFGARAGELFF.

This chain connects TRBV11-3 to TRBJ1-2, with a weak D call TRBD1 (6 bases). V lost 3 bases and J lost 5, with 19 bases in between. CDR1 is SGHNT and CDR2 is YENEEA in the germline V gene. CDR3 size: 16 residues. The CDR3 DNA is TGTGCCAGCAGCTTCCACTCGAGGGGGGTTGATTATGGCTACACCTTC. Its translation is CASSFHSRGVDYGYTF.

The chain carries TRBV4-3 and TRBJ2-1; 10 nucleotides agree with TRBD2. The V gene end was trimmed by 2 bases and the J gene end by 5 bases; junction bases not matched to a gene: 6. The CDR3 is 16 residues long. Germline lookup yields CDR1 LGHNA and CDR2 YSLEER. The CDR3 nucleotides read TGCGCCAGCAGCCAACGTGGACTAGCGGTGAACAATGAGCAGTTCTTC. Its translation: CASSQRGLAVNNEQFF.